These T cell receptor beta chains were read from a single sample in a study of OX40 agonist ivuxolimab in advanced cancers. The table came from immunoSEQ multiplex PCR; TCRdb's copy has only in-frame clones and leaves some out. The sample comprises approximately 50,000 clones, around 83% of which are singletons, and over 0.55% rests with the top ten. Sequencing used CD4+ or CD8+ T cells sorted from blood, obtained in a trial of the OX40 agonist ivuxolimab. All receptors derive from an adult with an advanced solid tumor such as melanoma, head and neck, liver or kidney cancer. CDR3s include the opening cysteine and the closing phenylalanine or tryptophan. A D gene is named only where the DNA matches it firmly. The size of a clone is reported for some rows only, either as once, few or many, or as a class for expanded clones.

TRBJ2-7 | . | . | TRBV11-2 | TGTGCCAGCAGCCGCTGGCTCGGGGGCGGGCACGAGCAGTACTTC | CASSRWLGGGHEQYF
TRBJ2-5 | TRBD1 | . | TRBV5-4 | TGTGCCAGCAGCCTCACAGGGGGCGGGGAGACCCAGTACTTC | CASSLTGGGETQYF
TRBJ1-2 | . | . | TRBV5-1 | TGCGCCAGCAGCTTGGTAGGGGGATGGGACTATGGCTACACCTTC | CASSLVGGWDYGYTF
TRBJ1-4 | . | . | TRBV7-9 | TGTGCCAGCAGTCCGGGGACTCTAAAACTGTTTTTT | CASSPGTLKLFF
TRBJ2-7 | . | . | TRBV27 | TGTGCCAGCAGTTTCGAGCAGTACTTC | CASSFEQYF
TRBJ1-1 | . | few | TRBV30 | TGTGCCTGGAGTGGGTGGGCAGATGAAGCTTTCTTT | CAWSGWADEAFF
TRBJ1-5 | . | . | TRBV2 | TGTGCCAGCAGTGAAATGGGGAGTGGCAATCAGCCCCAGCATTTT | CASSEMGSGNQPQHF
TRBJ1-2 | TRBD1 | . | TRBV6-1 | TGTGCCAGCAGTGGGGGACAGCCGAATAACTATGGCTACACCTTC | CASSGGQPNNYGYTF
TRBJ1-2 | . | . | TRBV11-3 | TGTGCCAGCAGTAAACCGGCAGGGGAATATGGCTACACCTTC | CASSKPAGEYGYTF
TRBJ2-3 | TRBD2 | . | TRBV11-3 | TGTGCCAGCAGCGTGACTAGCGGGACGAGAGATACGCAGTATTTT | CASSVTSGTRDTQYF
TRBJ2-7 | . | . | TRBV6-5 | TGTGCCAGCAGTCCCCCGTCCTCCTACGAGCAGTACTTC | CASSPPSSYEQYF
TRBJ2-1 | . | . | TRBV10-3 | TGTGCCATCAGTGAGGGCAATGAGCAGTTCTTC | CAISEGNEQFF
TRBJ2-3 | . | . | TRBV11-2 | TGTGCCAGCAGCTTAGGGCTTTACACAGATACGCAGTATTTT | CASSLGLYTDTQYF
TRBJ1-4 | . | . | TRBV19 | TGTGCCAGTAGTAAGGGTATAACTAATGAAAAACTGTTTTTT | CASSKGITNEKLFF
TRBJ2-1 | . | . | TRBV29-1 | TGCAGCGTCCTTAGGGGGTTCAATGAGCAGTTCTTC | CSVLRGFNEQFF
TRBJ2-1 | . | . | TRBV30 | TGTGCCTGGAGCCCGGGACAATCCTTCTACAATGAGCAGTTCTTC | CAWSPGQSFYNEQFF
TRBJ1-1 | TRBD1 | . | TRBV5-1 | TGCGCCAGCAGCGTACAGGGGTTGGAGAACACTGAAGCTTTCTTT | CASSVQGLENTEAFF
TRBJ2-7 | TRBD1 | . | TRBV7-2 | TGTGCCAGCAGCTTAGCACAGGGGATCTACGAGCAGTACTTC | CASSLAQGIYEQYF
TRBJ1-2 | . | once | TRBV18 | TGTGCCAGCTCACCCGAGACTACCTATGGCTACACCTTC | CASSPETTYGYTF
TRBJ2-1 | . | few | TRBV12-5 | TGTGCTAGCAAGTCTGGGGGGACAGAAGGCTACAATGAGCAGTTCTTC | CASKSGGTEGYNEQFF
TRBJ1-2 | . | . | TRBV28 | TGTGCCAGCAGTCCCAGAGGCAGCTTAGACTATGGCTACACCTTC | CASSPRGSLDYGYTF
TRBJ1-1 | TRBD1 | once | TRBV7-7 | TGTGCTAGCAGCCCACTCTTGGGACAGGGGATGAACACTGAAGCTTTCTTT | CASSPLLGQGMNTEAFF
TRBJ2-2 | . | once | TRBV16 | TGTGCCAGCAGCCAATCGGGGGCCGGGGAGCTGTTTTTT | CASSQSGAGELFF
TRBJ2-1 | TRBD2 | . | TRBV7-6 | TGTGCCAGCAGCTTAGGCGGGACTAGCGGCTACAATGAGCAGTTCTTC | CASSLGGTSGYNEQFF
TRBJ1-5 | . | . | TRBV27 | TGTGCCAGCAGTCCCGACAGGCGTCAGCCCCAGCATTTT | CASSPDRRQPQHF
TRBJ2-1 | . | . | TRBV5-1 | TGCGCCAGCAGCTTCGGGGACAATGAGCAGTTCTTC | CASSFGDNEQFF
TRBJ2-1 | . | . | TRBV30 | TGTGCCTGGAGTCATACGAGAGCTCGCAATGAGCAGTTCTTC | CAWSHTRARNEQFF
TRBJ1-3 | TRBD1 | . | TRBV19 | TGTGCCAGTGGGACAGGGGGTGTATCCCCCATATATTTT | CASGTGGVSPIYF
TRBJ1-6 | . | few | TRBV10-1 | TGCGCCAGCAGTGGTGGACAGCCCGGCTCCTATAATTCACCCCTCCACTTT | CASSGGQPGSYNSPLHF
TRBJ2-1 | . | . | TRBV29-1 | TGCAGCGTTGATAAGTTTATGGGTAGTAATGAGCAGTTCTTC | CSVDKFMGSNEQFF
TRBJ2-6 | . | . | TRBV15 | TGTGCCACCAGCAGAGGCCGAGCACAGCGGGGGGCCAACGTCCTGACTTTC | CATSRGRAQRGANVLTF
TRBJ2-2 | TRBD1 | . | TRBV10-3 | TGTGCCATCAGACTGGGACAGCAAAACACCGGGGAGCTGTTTTTT | CAIRLGQQNTGELFF
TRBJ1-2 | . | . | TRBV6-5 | TGTGCCAGCAGTTACCTCCAGACCGCAAATGGCTACACCTTC | CASSYLQTANGYTF
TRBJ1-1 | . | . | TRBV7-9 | TGTGCCAGCAGCCCCCAGGAGGCTGAAGCTTTCTTT | CASSPQEAEAFF
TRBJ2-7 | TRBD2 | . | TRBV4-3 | TGCGCCAGCAGCCAAGAGAGAGCGGGGAGCTCCTACGAGCAGTACTTC | CASSQERAGSSYEQYF
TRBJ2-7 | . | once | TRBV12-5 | TGTGCTAGTGGTTCTGGTAGGGGTAACGAGCAGTACTTC | CASGSGRGNEQYF
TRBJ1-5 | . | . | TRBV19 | TGTGCCAGTACTCCCCGAGCCGGTAGTAATAGCAATCAGCCCCAGCATTTT | CASTPRAGSNSNQPQHF
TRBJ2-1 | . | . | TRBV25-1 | TGTGCCAGCACCTCGACATTTTACAATGAGCAGTTCTTC | CASTSTFYNEQFF
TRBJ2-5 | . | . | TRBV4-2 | TGTGCCAGCAGCCAAGATCGGGGGACTGCCGCCCCTGAGACCCAGTACTTC | CASSQDRGTAAPETQYF
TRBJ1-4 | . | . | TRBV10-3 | TGTGCCATCCGGGGGTCGGCTAATGAAAAACTGTTTTTT | CAIRGSANEKLFF
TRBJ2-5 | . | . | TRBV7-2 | TGTGCCAGCAGCTTATTTTGGGAGACCCAGTACTTC | CASSLFWETQYF
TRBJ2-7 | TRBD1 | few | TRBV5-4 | TGTGCCAGCAGCCCCGGACAGGGCCGCGGCGAGCAGTACTTC | CASSPGQGRGEQYF
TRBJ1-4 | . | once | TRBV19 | TGTGCCAGTAGTAGAGACGGGGCTGCAACTAATGAAAAACTGTTTTTT | CASSRDGAATNEKLFF
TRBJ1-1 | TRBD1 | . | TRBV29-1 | TGCAGCGTAGTAACAGGGGGCTTAAACACTGAAGCTTTCTTT | CSVVTGGLNTEAFF
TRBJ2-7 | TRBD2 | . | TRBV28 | TGTGCCAGCAACCAAGGGACTAGCGCCTACGAGCAGTACTTC | CASNQGTSAYEQYF
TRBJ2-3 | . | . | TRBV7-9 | TGTGCCAGCAGCCACCGACAGGCTGAAGATACGCAGTATTTT | CASSHRQAEDTQYF